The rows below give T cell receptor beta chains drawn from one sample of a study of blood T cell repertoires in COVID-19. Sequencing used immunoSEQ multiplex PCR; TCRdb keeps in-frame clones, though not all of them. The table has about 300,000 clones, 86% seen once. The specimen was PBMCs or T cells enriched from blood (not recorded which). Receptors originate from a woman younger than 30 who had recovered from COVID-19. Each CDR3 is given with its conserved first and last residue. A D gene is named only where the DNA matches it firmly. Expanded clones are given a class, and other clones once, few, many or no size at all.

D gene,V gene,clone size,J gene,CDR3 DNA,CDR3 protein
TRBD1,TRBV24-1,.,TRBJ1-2,TGTGCCACCAGTGATCCTACAGGGGCTAACTATGGCTACACCTTC,CATSDPTGANYGYTF
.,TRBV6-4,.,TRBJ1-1,TGTGCCAGCAGTGATCCCACCGTACAGGGCTTGGAGACTGAAGCTTTCTTT,CASSDPTVQGLETEAFF
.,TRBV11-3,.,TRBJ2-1,TGTGCCAGCAGCTTTTTTAGTAGCAATGAGCAGTTCTTC,CASSFFSSNEQFF
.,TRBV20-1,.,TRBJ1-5,TGCAGTGCTAGTCGTCTTAGCAATCAGCCCCAGCATTTT,CSASRLSNQPQHF
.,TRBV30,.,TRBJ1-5,TGTGCCTGGAGTGTTACAGGAGTAGATCAGCCCCAGCATTTT,CAWSVTGVDQPQHF
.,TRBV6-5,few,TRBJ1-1,TGTGCCAGCAGCCGGGGTATTGAAGCTTTCTTT,CASSRGIEAFF
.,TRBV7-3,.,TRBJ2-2,TGTGCCAGCAGCGAAATCGCAGGGCTGGTGCCCGGGGAGCTGTTTTTT,CASSEIAGLVPGELFF
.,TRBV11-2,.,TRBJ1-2,TGTGCCAGCAGCTTGAGTCTGACAGGCGAGTGGGTTAACTATGGCTACACCTTC,CASSLSLTGEWVNYGYTF
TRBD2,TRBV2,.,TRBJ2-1,TGTGCCAGCAGGGGAATAAGCGGGATCTACATCAATGAGCAGTTCTTC,CASRGISGIYINEQFF
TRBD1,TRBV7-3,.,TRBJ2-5,TGTGCCAGCAGCTCCACCGGACAGGGGTCAGAGACCCAGTACTTC,CASSSTGQGSETQYF
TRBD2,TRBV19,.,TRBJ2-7,TGTGCCAGTAGCGCGGGGGGCCCTAACGAGCAGTACTTC,CASSAGGPNEQYF
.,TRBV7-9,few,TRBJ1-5,TGTGCCAGCAGCTTAGATGGGCTGCCTAATCAGCCCCAGCATTTT,CASSLDGLPNQPQHF
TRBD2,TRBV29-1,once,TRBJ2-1,TGCAGCGTTGTGCCGGGAGGGCCCGACAATGAGCAGTTCTTC,CSVVPGGPDNEQFF
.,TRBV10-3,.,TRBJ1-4,TGTGCCATCAGTGAAGGACAGACTAATGAAAAACTGTTTTTT,CAISEGQTNEKLFF
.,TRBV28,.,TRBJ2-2,TGTGCCAGCAGTTTATCGGGGGCGGGGGCCTACACCGGGGAGCTGTTTTTT,CASSLSGAGAYTGELFF
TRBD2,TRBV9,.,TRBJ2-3,TGTGCCAGCAGCGTCCGGGGGGGTCCAGATACGCAGTATTTT,CASSVRGGPDTQYF
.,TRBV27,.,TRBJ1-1,TGTGCCAGCAGTTTATCTCGAGGCACTGAAGCTTTCTTT,CASSLSRGTEAFF
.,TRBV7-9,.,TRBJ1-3,TGTGCCAGCAGCTCACAACAGGGAAACACCATATATTTT,CASSSQQGNTIYF
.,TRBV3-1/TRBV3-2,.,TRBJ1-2,TGTGCCAGCAGCCAAGGCGCATTAAGGGGGGGACCCAACTATGGCTACACCTTC,CASSQGALRGGPNYGYTF
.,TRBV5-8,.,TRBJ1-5,TGTGCCAGCAGCTTGATACAGGGATATAGCAATCAGCCCCAGCATTTT,CASSLIQGYSNQPQHF
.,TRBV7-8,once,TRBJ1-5,TGTGCCAGCAGTTTACTACGTGGTGAAAGCAATCAGCCCCAGCATTTT,CASSLLRGESNQPQHF
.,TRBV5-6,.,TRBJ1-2,TGTGCCAGCAGCTTGGGGCCCGGCGGGTCCTATGGCTACACCTTC,CASSLGPGGSYGYTF
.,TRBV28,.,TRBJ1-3,TGTGCCAGCAGTTTATATGGACAGCCGGGAAACACCATATATTTT,CASSLYGQPGNTIYF
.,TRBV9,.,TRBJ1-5,TGTGCCAGCAGCGTGAGCCCCACCGACGGGGCCCAGCATTTT,CASSVSPTDGAQHF
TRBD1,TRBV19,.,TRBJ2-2,TGTGCCAGTAGTACCTCTCTAACAGGGGGCCTCACCGGGGAGCTGTTTTTT,CASSTSLTGGLTGELFF
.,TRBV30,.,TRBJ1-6,TGTGCCTGGAGAGGGTGGGAGATGGGTTCACCCCTCCACTTT,CAWRGWEMGSPLHF
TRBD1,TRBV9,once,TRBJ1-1,TGTGCCAGCAGCGTTCCTGAGACAGGGGGCAACACTGAAGCTTTCTTT,CASSVPETGGNTEAFF
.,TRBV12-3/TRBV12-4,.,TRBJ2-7,TGTGCCAGCAGGACAGGCCGAGACGAGCAGTACTTC,CASRTGRDEQYF
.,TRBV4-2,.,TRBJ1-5,TGTGCCAGCAGCCCTGGGGGGTTGAGCAATCAGCCCCAGCATTTT,CASSPGGLSNQPQHF
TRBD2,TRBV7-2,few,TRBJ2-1,TGTGCCAGCAGCTTAGTAATAGGGACTAGCGGCAATGAGCAGTTCTTC,CASSLVIGTSGNEQFF
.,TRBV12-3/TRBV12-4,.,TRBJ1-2,TGTGCCAGCAGTAGGGGGGGGAATTCGGGCTACACCTTC,CASSRGGNSGYTF
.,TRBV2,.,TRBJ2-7,TGTGCCAGTGTCGAGAGAGGACTGGGATACTACGAGCAGTACTTC,CASVERGLGYYEQYF
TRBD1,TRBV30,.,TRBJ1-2,TGTGCCTGGATTCGGGACAGGACCTATTTTAACTATGGCTACACCTTC,CAWIRDRTYFNYGYTF
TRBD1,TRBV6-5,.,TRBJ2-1,TGTGCCAGCAGCTCCGGGACAGGGAGGTACAATGAGCAGTTCTTC,CASSSGTGRYNEQFF
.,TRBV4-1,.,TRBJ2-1,TGCGCCAGCAGCCAAGTTACTAGTCGGTACAATGAGCAGTTCTTC,CASSQVTSRYNEQFF
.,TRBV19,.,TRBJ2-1,TGTGCCAGTAGTCAAAGTGGTCCCCATAGTGAGCAGTTCTTC,CASSQSGPHSEQFF